This T cell receptor beta chain derives from a study of T-cell memory formation after mild COVID-19. Study-level information: In these data, TCR clusters were largely donor specific.

TCRdb used MiXCR to reprocess the 5' RACE reads, holding one entry per CDR3 protein. The sample lists about 140,000 distinct CDR3 sequences; 14% were seen once. This clonotype appeared a few times. V lost 6 bases, J lost 7 bases, and 12 bases lay in between. The CDR3 runs 12 residues. The J gene is TRBJ2-5, the V gene TRBV12-3 or TRBV12-4, with D unclear. The sample was PBMCs or a T cell subset sorted from them (not recorded which). This TCR was sampled from an adult woman who had mild COVID-19 (a few samples of this study predate the infection). Cell type and time point are not known. CDR3 sequence reads: CASSPAPGTQYF. In DNA, the CDR3 is TGTGCCAGCAGCCCGGCCCCCGGGACCCAGTACTTC.